Presented here are 28 T cell receptor beta chains from one specimen sequenced in a study of cytomegalovirus exposure and HLA in healthy donors. 60 Vbeta and 13 Jbeta primers were used in PCR. The data were produced by immunoSEQ multiplex PCR, yet TCRdb's version contains in-frame clones alone and is incomplete. Among fewer than 200,000 clones, 77% were seen once, and the ten largest hold roughly 2.6%. The sequenced material came from PBMCs. These receptors all stem from a woman aged 35 to 49 in good health and CMV-seropositive.

This clone was picked up one time. This chain links TRBV6-6 with TRBJ1-1; D may be TRBD1 (6 bases). The CDR3 consists of 14 residues. The V gene lost 6 bases and the J gene lost 4 bases, with 15 bases spanning the gap. CDR1 is MNHNY, CDR2 SVGAGI, per germline (reference sequence). The CDR3: CASRLGGQGTEAFF. The DNA for the CDR3 is TGTGCCAGCAGACTAGGGGGTCAGGGCACTGAAGCTTTCTTT.

This chain uses TRBV5-1 with TRBJ2-1; 7 bases align to TRBD1. Germline trimming cut 0 bases from V and 6 bases from J; bases unmatched to any gene: 6. The length of the CDR3 is 15 residues. Germline lookup yields CDR1 SGHRS and CDR2 YFSETQ. CDR3 sequence reads: CASSLEQGSINEQFF. The CDR3 DNA reads TGCGCCAGCAGCTTGGAACAGGGGAGCATCAATGAGCAGTTCTTC.

V usage is TRBV5-1 and J usage is TRBJ2-4, with 7 nucleotides matching TRBD2. The V segment lost 4 bases and the J segment 1 base; nucleotides outside the gene matches: 8. The CDR3 consists of 16 residues. Germline V gene data show CDR1 as SGHRS and CDR2 as YFSETQ. Written as DNA, the CDR3 is TGCGCCAGCAGCCTGTCGGGAGGAGTGGCCAAAAACATTCAGTACTTC. This translates into CASSLSGGVAKNIQYF.

The CDR3 DNA reads as TGTGCCAGCAGGCTGAGGGGGACAGGGGGCTATGGCTACACCTTC. Protein: CASRLRGTGGYGYTF. The rearrangement joins TRBV6-6 to TRBJ1-2, with TRBD1 identical over 11 bases. In germline, CDR1 is MNHNY, CDR2 SVGAGI (reference sequence). CDR3 length: 15 amino acids. Trimming removed 6 bases from V and 4 bases from J; junction bases left unmatched: 7.

The rearrangement joins TRBV7-2 to TRBJ2-2, with TRBD2 matching 8 bases. The CDR3 loop spans 13 amino acids. Germline CDR1 reads SGHTA; CDR2 reads FQGNSA. The junction had 0 bases not matched to a gene; V was cut back by 5 bases and J by 4 bases. Here the CDR3 DNA reads TGTGCCAGCAGCGCGGGGGGCACCGGGGAGCTGTTTTTT. It codes for CASSAGGTGELFF. The full variable domain, its missing parts supplied by reference TRBV7-2 and TRBJ2-2, is GAGVSQSPSNKVTEKGKDVELRCDPISGHTALYWYRQSLGQGLEFLIYFQGNSAPDKSGLPSDRFSAERTGGSVSTLTIQRTQQEDSAVYLCASSAGGTGELFFGEGSRLTVL.

The chain combines TRBV18 with TRBJ2-2, with TRBD1 matching 7 bases. CDR1 KGHSH and CDR2 LQKENI come from the germline V gene. The CDR3 totals 17 residues. The J segment lost 5 bases and the V segment lost 1 base, leaving 10 bases of the junction unmatched. CDR3 bases: TGTGCCAGCTCACCACAAGTCCCGGGACAGACGACCGGGGAGCTGTTTTTT. This encodes CASSPQVPGQTTGELFF.

This CDR3 is CASNLGGNEQFF. The DNA for the CDR3 is TGTGCCAGCAACCTAGGGGGTAATGAGCAGTTCTTC. V is TRBV14 and J is TRBJ2-1, with a possible D match to TRBD1 (6 bases). CDR3 length equals 12 residues. Deletions cut 7 bases from V and 7 bases from J, with 11 bases between. CDR1 and CDR2 from the germline V gene are SGHDN and FVKESK.

V gene TRBV6-1 combines with J gene TRBJ2-3, with TRBD2 matching 8 bases. The CDR3 runs 17 residues. The germline CDR1 and CDR2 sequences are MNHNS and SASEGT. V was pared by 4 bases and J by 1 base, with 10 bases of the junction left unmatched. The CDR3 reads CASSGSSGGGGTDTQYF. The CDR3 bases are TGTGCCAGCAGTGGATCAAGCGGGGGAGGGGGCACAGATACGCAGTATTTT.

This chain connects TRBV6-1 to TRBJ2-7, with D possibly being TRBD2 (7 bases). V lost 8 bases to trimming and J lost 3 bases, with 17 bases between them. The germline gives CDR1 MNHNS, CDR2 SASEGT. The CDR3 is made up of 14 amino acids. CDR3: CASSGGLGYYEQYF. The CDR3 DNA reads TGTGCCAGCTCGGGGGGCCTCGGTTACTACGAGCAGTACTTC.

In this sample, this clone turned up a few times. The rearrangement joins TRBV28 to TRBJ2-3; TRBD1 matches at 7 bases. Trimming cost V 6 bases and J 3 bases; bases outside gene matches: 9. This CDR3 spans 15 amino acids. Germline V gene data show CDR1 as MDHEN and CDR2 as SYDVKM. The CDR3 nucleotides read TGTGCCAGCAGCCCTGACAGGGTTAAAACAGATACGCAGTATTTT. It is translated as CASSPDRVKTDTQYF.

This chain links TRBV2 with TRBJ2-1, with 8 positions matching TRBD2. CDR3 size: 16 residues. With 3 bases clipped from V and 7 bases from J, the junction kept 11 bases outside the gene matches. Germline V gene lookup returns CDR1 SNHLY and CDR2 FYNNEI. CDR3 DNA sequence: TGTGCCAGCAGTGAGGGTCTCGGGAGGGCCGCGAATGAGCAGTTCTTC. Translating gives CASSEGLGRAANEQFF.

The V call is TRBV5-4, the J call TRBJ2-1, with 13 bases matching TRBD2. V gave up 4 bases and J gave up 4 bases; unmatched junction bases: 2. CDR1 is SGHNT, CDR2 YYREEE, per germline (reference sequence). This CDR3 is built from 15 residues. CDR3 sequence reads: CASSLGLAGYNEQFF. As DNA, the CDR3 is TGTGCCAGCAGCCTGGGACTAGCGGGGTACAATGAGCAGTTCTTC. The full variable domain, its missing parts supplied by reference TRBV5-4 and TRBJ2-1, is ETGVTQSPTHLIKTRGQQVTLRCSSQSGHNTVSWYQQALGQGPQFIFQYYREEENGRGNFPPRFSGLQFPNYSSELNVNALELDDSALYLCASSLGLAGYNEQFFGPGTRLTVL.

The chain links TRBV7-2 to TRBJ1-4; tentatively, D is TRBD1 (6 bases). CDR3 length equals 14 residues. V was cut by 1 base and J by 8 bases, with 11 bases left in between. Per germline, CDR1 SGHTA and CDR2 FQGNSA. CDR3 in amino acids: CASSLGGGSEKLFF. As DNA, the CDR3 is TGTGCCAGCAGCTTAGGAGGGGGTTCGGAAAAACTGTTTTTT.

V usage is TRBV5-5 and J usage is TRBJ1-4; D gene unclear. The CDR3 has 14 amino acids. Germline lookup yields CDR1 SGHKS and CDR2 YYEKEE (reference sequence). Trimming took 3 bases from V and 5 from J, leaving 11 bases between them. The DNA of the CDR3 is TGTGCCAGCAGCTCAATCACAGTGAATGAAAAACTGTTTTTT. Protein: CASSSITVNEKLFF.

Details on this clone: At one end, the junction sequence differs from germline, possibly due to a read error. The chain uses TRBV7-2 and TRBJ2-7, with TRBD2 matching over 9 bases. The CDR3 consists of 12 residues. The V gene's germline CDR1 is SGHTA and CDR2 FQGNSA. CDR3 DNA: TGTGCCAGCAGCGACCCTGCTAGCGGGACCCACTTC. This sequence encodes CASSDPASGTHF.

The V and J genes are TRBV2 and TRBJ2-5, with 9 bases that match TRBD2. There are 15 residues in the CDR3. The germline gives CDR1 SNHLY, CDR2 FYNNEI. V shed 1 base, J shed 1 base, and the junction held 1 base outside the gene matches. CDR3 sequence reads: CASSEGLAAQETQYF. CDR3 in DNA: TGTGCCAGCAGTGAAGGACTAGCGGCCCAAGAGACCCAGTACTTC.

This clone was seen just once. This chain joins TRBV18 and TRBJ2-7, with D maybe TRBD2 (7 bases). Germline V CDR1 and CDR2: KGHSH, LQKENI. The V end was cut by 3 bases, the J end by 2 bases, with 14 bases between. This CDR3 is built from 15 residues. CDR3: CASSPGGGGTYEQYF. The CDR3 bases are TGTGCCAGCTCACCCGGAGGGGGGGGGACCTACGAGCAGTACTTC. The variable domain in full, completed from reference TRBV18 and TRBJ2-7, reads NAGVMQNPRHLVRRRGQEARLRCSPMKGHSHVYWYRQLPEEGLKFMVYLQKENIIDESGMPKERFSAEFPKEGPSILRIQQVVRGDSAAYFCASSPGGGGTYEQYFGPGTRLTVT.

The rearrangement links TRBV6-6 to TRBJ2-5; D is undetermined. The last part of the DNA fits TRBJ2-7 better; the J call may be wrong. Looked up from germline, CDR1 is MNHNY and CDR2 is SVGAGI (reference sequence). The CDR3 length is 11 residues. The CDR3 loop is CASSYLNEQYF. The CDR3 DNA reads TGTGCCAGCAGTTACTTGAACGAGCAGTACTTC.

The chain links TRBV5-6 to TRBJ1-5, with unresolved D. V dropped 0 bases and J dropped 0 bases, with 7 bases sitting between them. The CDR3 sequence is 15 residues long. CDR1 is SGHDT and CDR2 is YYEEEE in the germline V gene. This CDR3 is CASSLGIYSNQPQHF. The CDR3 coding sequence is TGTGCCAGCAGCTTGGGTATTTATAGCAATCAGCCCCAGCATTTT.

This rearrangement joins TRBV11-3 to TRBJ2-7; D may be TRBD2 (6 bases). CDR3 size: 13 residues. Deletions cut 3 bases from V and 7 bases from J, with 13 bases between. In germline, CDR1 is SGHNT, CDR2 YENEEA. CDR3 bases: TGTGCCAGCAGCTTGATTAGCGGAGGGGAGCAGTACTTC. Protein product: CASSLISGGEQYF.

The chain recombines TRBV6-5 with TRBJ1-1; 7 positions agree with TRBD1. Germline CDR1 is MNHEY and CDR2 is SVGAGI. This CDR3 comprises 13 residues. V trimming: 5 bases; J trimming: 3 bases; junction bases outside the gene matches: 3. This chain's CDR3 is CASSTGQDTEAFF. The DNA for the CDR3 is TGTGCCAGCAGTACCGGACAGGACACTGAAGCTTTCTTT.

The chain has TRBV7-8 and TRBJ2-7; D perhaps matches TRBD1 (5 bases). The ends were cut back, 0 bases at V and 3 bases at J, with 9 bases in the middle. Per the germline V gene, CDR1 is SGHVS and CDR2 is FQNEAQ. The length of the CDR3 is 14 residues. The CDR3 is CASSLAAGIYEQYF. The CDR3, as DNA: TGTGCCAGCAGCTTAGCGGCAGGGATCTACGAGCAGTACTTC.

J is TRBJ2-6 and V is TRBV5-1, with TRBD1 identical over 7 bases. CDR1 and CDR2 (germline): SGHRS, YFSETQ. The CDR3 runs 15 residues. The trim removed 5 bases at V and 1 base at J, leaving 3 bases unmatched. CDR3 region: CASSSGGSGANVLTF. In DNA form, the CDR3 reads TGCGCCAGCAGTTCAGGGGGATCTGGGGCCAACGTCCTGACTTTC.

V usage is TRBV27 and J usage is TRBJ2-7, with D perhaps matching TRBD1 (6 bases). V lost 5 bases and J lost 6, with 20 bases in between. This CDR3 is built from 15 residues. Germline CDR1 is MNHEY and CDR2 is SMNVEV (reference sequence). CDR3 nucleotides: TGTGCCAGCAGTATTATCCAGGGGAAGGTCGGCGAGCAGTACTTC. Translation gives CASSIIQGKVGEQYF.

V and J are TRBV6-5 and TRBJ2-7; 11 nucleotides line up with TRBD1. The junction had 7 bases not matched to a gene; V was cut back by 6 bases and J by 3 bases. The CDR3 is made up of 15 amino acids. Germline CDR1 MNHEY, CDR2 SVGAGI. Here the CDR3 reads CASRSTGTGGYEQYF. The CDR3 DNA reads as TGTGCCAGCAGGAGCACCGGGACAGGGGGCTACGAGCAGTACTTC.

The chain has TRBV9 and TRBJ1-5; D is unresolved. CDR3 length: 14 residues. The V gene lost 4 bases and the J gene lost 8 bases, with 16 bases spanning the gap. Germline V gene sequence: CDR1 SGDLS, CDR2 YYNGEE. The CDR3 DNA reads as TGTGCCAGCAGCCCGGACCGAGGAGCGGAGCCCCAGCATTTT. It is translated as CASSPDRGAEPQHF.

The V gene is TRBV7-2, the J gene TRBJ2-2, with 11 bases that match TRBD1. The length of the CDR3 is 18 residues. Germline values: CDR1 SGHTA, CDR2 FQGNSA. After removal of 5 bases from V and 2 bases from J, the junction contained 10 bases not matched to a gene. This chain's CDR3 is CASSQGQGVFTNTGELFF. CDR3 DNA sequence: TGTGCCAGCAGCCAGGGACAGGGGGTATTTACCAACACCGGGGAGCTGTTTTTT.

The chain has TRBV9 and TRBJ2-1, with 7 bases matching TRBD2. V was pared by 4 bases and J by 4 bases, with 11 bases of the junction left unmatched. CDR1 SGDLS and CDR2 YYNGEE come from the germline V gene. The CDR3 covers 16 residues. CDR3 DNA: TGTGCCAGCAGCCTAGGGGCGGGAGTGTCGTACAATGAGCAGTTCTTC. Translated: CASSLGAGVSYNEQFF.